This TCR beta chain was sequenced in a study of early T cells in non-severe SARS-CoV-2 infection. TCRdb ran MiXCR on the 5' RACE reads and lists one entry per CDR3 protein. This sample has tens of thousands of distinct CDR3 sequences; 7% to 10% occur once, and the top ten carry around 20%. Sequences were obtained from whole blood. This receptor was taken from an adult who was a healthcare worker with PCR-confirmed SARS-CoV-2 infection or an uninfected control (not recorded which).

The CDR3, as DNA: TGCGCCAGCAGCGAACCGACCGGGGAGCTGTTTTTT. Translation: CASSEPTGELFF. The chain couples TRBV5-1 to TRBJ2-2, with D unresolved. Germline loops: CDR1 SGHRS, CDR2 YFSETQ. Trimming left V 4 bases short and J 5 bases short, with 6 bases between. The CDR3 consists of 12 residues.